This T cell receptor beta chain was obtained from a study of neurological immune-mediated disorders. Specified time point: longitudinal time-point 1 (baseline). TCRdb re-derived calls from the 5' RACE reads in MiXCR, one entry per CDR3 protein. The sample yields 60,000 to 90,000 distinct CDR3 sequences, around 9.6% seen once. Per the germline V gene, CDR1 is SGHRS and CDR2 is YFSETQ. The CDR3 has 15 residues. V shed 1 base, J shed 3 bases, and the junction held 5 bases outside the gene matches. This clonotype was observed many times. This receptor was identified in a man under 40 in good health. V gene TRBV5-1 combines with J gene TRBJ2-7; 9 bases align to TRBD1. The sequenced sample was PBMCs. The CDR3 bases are TGCGCCAGCAGCTTGTACGGACAGGGGAACTACGAGCAGTACTTC. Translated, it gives CASSLYGQGNYEQYF.